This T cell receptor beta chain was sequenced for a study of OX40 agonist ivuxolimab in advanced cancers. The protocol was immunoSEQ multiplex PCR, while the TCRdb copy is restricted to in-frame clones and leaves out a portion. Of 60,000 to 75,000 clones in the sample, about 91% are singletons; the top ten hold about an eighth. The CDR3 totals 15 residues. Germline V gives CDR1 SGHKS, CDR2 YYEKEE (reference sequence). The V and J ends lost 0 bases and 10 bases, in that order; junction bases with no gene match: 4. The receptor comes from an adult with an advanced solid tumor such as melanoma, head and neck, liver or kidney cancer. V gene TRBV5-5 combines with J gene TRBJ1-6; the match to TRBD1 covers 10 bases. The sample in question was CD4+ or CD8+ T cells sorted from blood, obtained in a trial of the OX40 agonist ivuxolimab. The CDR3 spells CASSLGDRGGSPLHF. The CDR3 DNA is TGTGCCAGCAGCTTGGGGGACAGGGGAGGGTCACCCCTCCACTTT.